Each of the 7 T cell receptor beta chains below was sequenced from the same sample in a study of T cell responses to AZD1222 COVID-19 vaccine. Profiling relied on immunoSEQ multiplex PCR, and the TCRdb table lists in-frame clones only, not all of them. The table has around 150,000 clones, 94% seen once. The source was peripheral blood, collected on day 0 of AZD1222 vaccination. These receptors all come from an adult in good health.

V usage is TRBV5-1 and J usage is TRBJ2-3; TRBD1 aligns across 7 bases. Germline V CDR1 and CDR2: SGHRS, YFSETQ. With V trimmed by 4 bases and J by 6 bases, 14 bases remained unmatched. The CDR3 extends over 16 amino acids. Written as DNA, the CDR3 is TGCGCCAGCAGCGGGGTTTCGGGACAGTCCTTTGATACGCAGTATTTT. It specifies CASSGVSGQSFDTQYF.

The chain uses TRBV27 and TRBJ1-5, with TRBD1 identical over 8 bases. The V gene end was trimmed by 0 bases and the J gene end by 2 bases; junction bases not matched to a gene: 6. CDR1 is MNHEY and CDR2 is SMNVEV in the germline V gene (reference sequence). The CDR3 is 17 amino acids. The CDR3 sequence: CASSLSPTGGGNQPQHF. The CDR3 DNA follows: TGTGCCAGCAGTTTATCCCCCACAGGGGGTGGCAATCAGCCCCAGCATTTT.

The chain has TRBV6-2 or TRBV6-3 and TRBJ2-2, with 7 positions matching TRBD2. After removal of 0 bases from V and 0 bases from J, the junction contained 4 bases not matched to a gene. This CDR3 is 17 amino acids long. Germline loops: CDR1 MNHEY, CDR2 SVGEGT. The CDR3 spells CASSYSPSGANTGELFF. The DNA of the CDR3 is TGTGCCAGCAGTTACTCGCCTAGCGGAGCGAACACCGGGGAGCTGTTTTTT.

The chain combines TRBV12-3 or TRBV12-4 with TRBJ2-1, with D tentatively TRBD2 (6 bases). V was shortened by 7 bases and J by 14 bases, with 18 bases between the two germline ends. The CDR3 runs to 12 residues. Here the CDR3 reads CASTPGDGRKFF. The CDR3 DNA reads as TGTGCCAGCACCCCCGGAGATGGGAGGAAGTTCTTC.

Only one count was recorded for this clone. The genes are TRBV5-1 and TRBJ2-6; 12 bases agree with TRBD1. With V trimmed by 3 bases and J by 12 bases, 19 bases remained unmatched. CDR3 length: 19 residues. Germline CDR1 and CDR2: SGHRS and YFSETQ. CDR3 DNA: TGCGCCAGCAGCTCCCGCCCGTCGGGACAGGGGGCCGTATTTGCCGTCCTGACTTTC. It is translated as CASSSRPSGQGAVFAVLTF.

The chain joins TRBV4-3 to TRBJ1-2, with TRBD1 identical over 9 bases. The trim removed 1 base at V and 5 bases at J, leaving 11 bases unmatched. The CDR3 totals 17 residues. In germline, CDR1 is LGHNA, CDR2 YSLEER. The CDR3 sequence is CASSQGLSGQGPYGYTF. The CDR3 region has the DNA TGCGCCAGCAGCCAAGGGTTATCCGGACAGGGGCCATATGGCTACACCTTC.

The chain carries TRBV2 and TRBJ1-5; possible D gene TRBD1, 5 bases. The CDR3 contains 14 residues. Trimming took off 6 bases at V and 4 bases at J, with 13 bases between the two ends. Germline values: CDR1 SNHLY, CDR2 FYNNEI. CDR3 sequence reads: CASSLMGVNQPQHF. Here the CDR3 DNA reads TGTGCCAGCAGCTTGATGGGGGTGAATCAGCCCCAGCATTTT.